This T cell receptor beta chain was recovered during a study of regulatory T cells in long-lasting Graves disease. This clonotype was seen a handful of times. The CDR3 runs 14 residues. Trimming cost V 3 bases and J 1 base, with 12 bases left between them. Germline V gene sequence: CDR1 SQVTM, CDR2 ANQGSEA. Time point of the sample: persistent/refractory GD, antithyroid drugs over 5 years with positive TRAb. Isolated PBMC RNA provided the starting material for the TCR library. Sequencing libraries for TCR beta were prepared with iRepertoire HTBI primers and Arm-PCR of CDR3 regions. TCRdb itself ran the multiplex PCR reads through MiXCR, one entry per CDR3 protein. The table has around 500,000 distinct CDR3 sequences, around 20% seen once; the top ten hold 7.8%.

The genes are TRBV29-1 and TRBJ1-1; D perhaps matches TRBD1 (5 bases). The sequence was obtained from a female donor with Graves disease. The material was peripheral blood mononuclear cells (PBMCs), obtained when the disease was refractory, from a patient treated with antithyroid drugs. The CDR3 protein is CSVDPGGGNTEAFF. CDR3 DNA sequence: TGCAGCGTTGATCCGGGGGGGGGGAACACTGAAGCTTTCTTT. The full variable domain, completed using reference TRBV29-1 and TRBJ1-1, is SAVISQKPSRDICQRGTSLTIQCQVDSQVTMMFWYRQQPGQSLTLIATANQGSEATYESGFVIDKFPISRPNLTFSTLTVSNMSPEDSSIYLCSVDPGGGNTEAFFGQGTRLTVV.